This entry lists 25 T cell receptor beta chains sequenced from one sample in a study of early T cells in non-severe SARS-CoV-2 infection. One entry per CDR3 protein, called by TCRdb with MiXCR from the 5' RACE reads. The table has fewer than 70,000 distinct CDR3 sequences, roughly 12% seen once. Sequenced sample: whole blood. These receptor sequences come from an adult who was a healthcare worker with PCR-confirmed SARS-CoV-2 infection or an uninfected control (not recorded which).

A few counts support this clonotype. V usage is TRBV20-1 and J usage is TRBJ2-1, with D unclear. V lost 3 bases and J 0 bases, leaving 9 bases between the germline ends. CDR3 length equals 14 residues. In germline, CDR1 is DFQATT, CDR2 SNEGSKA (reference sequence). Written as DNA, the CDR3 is TGCAGTGCTAGCCACTGGCGCTCCTACAATGAGCAGTTCTTC. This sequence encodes CSASHWRSYNEQFF.

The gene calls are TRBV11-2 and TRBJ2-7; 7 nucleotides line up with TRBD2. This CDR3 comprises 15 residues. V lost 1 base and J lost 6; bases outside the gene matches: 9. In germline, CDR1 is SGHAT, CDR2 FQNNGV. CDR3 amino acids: CASSLAGGRKGEQYF. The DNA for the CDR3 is TGTGCCAGCAGCTTAGCGGGGGGAAGGAAGGGCGAGCAGTACTTC.

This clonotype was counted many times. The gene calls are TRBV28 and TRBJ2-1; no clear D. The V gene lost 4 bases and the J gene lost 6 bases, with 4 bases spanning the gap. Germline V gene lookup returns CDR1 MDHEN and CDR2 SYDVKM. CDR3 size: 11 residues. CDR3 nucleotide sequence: TGTGCCAGCAGTTCGCCCAATGAGCAGTTCTTC. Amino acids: CASSSPNEQFF.

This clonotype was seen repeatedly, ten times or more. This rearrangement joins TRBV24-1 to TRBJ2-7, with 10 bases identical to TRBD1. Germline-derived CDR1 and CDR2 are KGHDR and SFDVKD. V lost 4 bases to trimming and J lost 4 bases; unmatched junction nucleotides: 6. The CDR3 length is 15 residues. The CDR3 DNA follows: TGTGCCACCAGTGACCCCGGGACAGGGGCTTACGAGCAGTACTTC. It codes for CATSDPGTGAYEQYF.

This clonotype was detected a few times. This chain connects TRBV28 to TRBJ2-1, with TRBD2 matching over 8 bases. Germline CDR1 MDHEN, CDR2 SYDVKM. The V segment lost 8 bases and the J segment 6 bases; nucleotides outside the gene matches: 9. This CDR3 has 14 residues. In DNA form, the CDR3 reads TGTGCCAGCGGAAGCGGGAGTCGGCGCAATGAGCAGTTCTTC. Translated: CASGSGSRRNEQFF. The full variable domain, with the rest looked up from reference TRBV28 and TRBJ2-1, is DVKVTQSSRYLVKRTGEKVFLECVQDMDHENMFWYRQDPGLGLRLIYFSYDVKMKEKGDIPEGYSVSREKKERFSLILESASTNQTSMYLCASGSGSRRNEQFFGPGTRLTVL.

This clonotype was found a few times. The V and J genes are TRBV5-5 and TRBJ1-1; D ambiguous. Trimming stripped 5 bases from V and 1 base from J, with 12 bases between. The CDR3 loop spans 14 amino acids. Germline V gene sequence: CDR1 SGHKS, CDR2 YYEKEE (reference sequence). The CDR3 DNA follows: TGTGCCAGCAGAAGGGTGGCAGAGAACACTGAAGCTTTCTTT. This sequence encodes CASRRVAENTEAFF.

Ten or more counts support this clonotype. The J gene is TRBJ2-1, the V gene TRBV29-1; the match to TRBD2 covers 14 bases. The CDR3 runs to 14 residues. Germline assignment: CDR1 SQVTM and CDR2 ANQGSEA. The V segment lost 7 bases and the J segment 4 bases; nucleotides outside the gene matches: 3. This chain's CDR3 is CSGGLAGGYNEQFF. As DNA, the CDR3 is TGCAGCGGTGGACTAGCGGGGGGTTACAATGAGCAGTTCTTC.

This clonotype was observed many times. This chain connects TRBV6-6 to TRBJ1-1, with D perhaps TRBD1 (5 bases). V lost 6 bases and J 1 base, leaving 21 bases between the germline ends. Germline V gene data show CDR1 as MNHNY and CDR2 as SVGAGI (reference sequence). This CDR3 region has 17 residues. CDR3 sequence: CASSPTGGGFQNTEAFF. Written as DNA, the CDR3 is TGTGCCAGCAGCCCTACGGGGGGGGGTTTTCAGAACACTGAAGCTTTCTTT.

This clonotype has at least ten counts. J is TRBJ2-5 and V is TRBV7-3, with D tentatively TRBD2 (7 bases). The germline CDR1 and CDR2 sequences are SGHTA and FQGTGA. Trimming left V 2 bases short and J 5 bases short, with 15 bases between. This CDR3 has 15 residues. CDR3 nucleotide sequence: TGTGCCAGCAGCTTATCGGGCGGGGGCTTGGAGACCCAGTACTTC. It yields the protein CASSLSGGGLETQYF.

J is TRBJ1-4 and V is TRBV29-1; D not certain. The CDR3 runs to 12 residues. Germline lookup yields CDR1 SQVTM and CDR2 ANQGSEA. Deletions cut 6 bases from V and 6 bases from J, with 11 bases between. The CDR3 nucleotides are TGCAGCGTAACAGCGCGGGATGAAAAACTGTTTTTT. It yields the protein CSVTARDEKLFF.

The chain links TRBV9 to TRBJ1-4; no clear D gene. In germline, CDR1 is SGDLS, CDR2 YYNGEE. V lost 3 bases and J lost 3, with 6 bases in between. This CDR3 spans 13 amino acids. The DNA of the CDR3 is TGTGCCAGCAGCGCAGTCCCTAATGAAAAACTGTTTTTT. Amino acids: CASSAVPNEKLFF.

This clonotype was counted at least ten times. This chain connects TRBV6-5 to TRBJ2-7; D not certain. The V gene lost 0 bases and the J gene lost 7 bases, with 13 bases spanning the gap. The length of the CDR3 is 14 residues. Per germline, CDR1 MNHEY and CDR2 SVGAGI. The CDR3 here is CASSYSKSVLEQYF. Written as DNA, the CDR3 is TGTGCCAGCAGTTACTCGAAGTCGGTCCTGGAGCAGTACTTC.

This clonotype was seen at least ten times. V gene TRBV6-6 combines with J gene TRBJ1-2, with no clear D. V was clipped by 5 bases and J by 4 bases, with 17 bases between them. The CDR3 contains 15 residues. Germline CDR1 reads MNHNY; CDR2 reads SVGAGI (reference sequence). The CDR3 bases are TGTGCCAGCAGTCCTTCCGCGAGTGCGGCCTATGGCTACACCTTC. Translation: CASSPSASAAYGYTF.

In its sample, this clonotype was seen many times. This CDR3 reads CSAPGQGANEQYF. The CDR3 nucleotides read TGCAGTGCCCCGGGACAGGGGGCGAACGAGCAGTACTTC. The genes are TRBV20-1 and TRBJ2-7; 12 nucleotides align to TRBD1. The length of the CDR3 is 13 residues. Losses at the gene ends were 6 bases for V and 5 bases for J; bases not matched to a gene: 5. Germline V gene lookup returns CDR1 DFQATT and CDR2 SNEGSKA (reference sequence).

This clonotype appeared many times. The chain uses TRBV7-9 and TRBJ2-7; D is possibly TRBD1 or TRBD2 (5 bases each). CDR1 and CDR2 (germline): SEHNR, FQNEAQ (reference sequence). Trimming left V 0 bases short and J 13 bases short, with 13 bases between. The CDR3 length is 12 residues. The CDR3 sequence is CASSLAPGLQYF. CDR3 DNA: TGTGCCAGCAGCTTAGCGCCGGGGCTCCAATACTTC.

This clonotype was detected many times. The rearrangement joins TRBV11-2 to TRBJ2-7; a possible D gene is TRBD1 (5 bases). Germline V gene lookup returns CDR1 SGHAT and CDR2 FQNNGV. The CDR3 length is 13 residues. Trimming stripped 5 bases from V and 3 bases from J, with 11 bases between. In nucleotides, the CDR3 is TGTGCCAGCAGCCCTAGGGGATACTACGAGCAGTACTTC. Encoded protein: CASSPRGYYEQYF.

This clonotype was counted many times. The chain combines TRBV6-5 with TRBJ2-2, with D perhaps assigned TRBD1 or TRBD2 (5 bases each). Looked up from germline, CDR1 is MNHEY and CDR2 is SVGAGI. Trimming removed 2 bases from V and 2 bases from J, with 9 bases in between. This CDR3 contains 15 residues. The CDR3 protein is CASSYGGVNTGELFF. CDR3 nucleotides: TGTGCCAGCAGTTACGGGGGTGTAAACACCGGGGAGCTGTTTTTT.

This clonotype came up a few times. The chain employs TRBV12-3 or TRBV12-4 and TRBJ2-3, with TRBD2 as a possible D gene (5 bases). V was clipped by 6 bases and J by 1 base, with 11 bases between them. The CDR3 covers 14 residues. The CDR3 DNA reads TGTGCCAGCAGATGGAGAGCGGGCACAGATACGCAGTATTTT. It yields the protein CASRWRAGTDTQYF.

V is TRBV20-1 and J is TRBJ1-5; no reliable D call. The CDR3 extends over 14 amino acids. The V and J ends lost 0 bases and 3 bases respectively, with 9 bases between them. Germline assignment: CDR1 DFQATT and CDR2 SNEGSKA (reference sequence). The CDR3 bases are TGCAGTGCTAGAGATGTGGTTCTCAATCAGCCCCAGCATTTT. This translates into CSARDVVLNQPQHF.

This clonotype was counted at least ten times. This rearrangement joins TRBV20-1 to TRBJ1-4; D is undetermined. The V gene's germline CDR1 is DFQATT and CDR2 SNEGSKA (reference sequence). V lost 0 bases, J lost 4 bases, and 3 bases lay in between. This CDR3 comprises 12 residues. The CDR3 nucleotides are TGCAGTGCTAGAGATCGTAATGAAAAACTGTTTTTT. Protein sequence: CSARDRNEKLFF.

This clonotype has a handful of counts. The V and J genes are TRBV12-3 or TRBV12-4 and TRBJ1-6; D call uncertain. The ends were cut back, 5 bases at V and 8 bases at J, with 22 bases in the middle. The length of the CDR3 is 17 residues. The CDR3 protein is CASSRGEALKYDSPLHF. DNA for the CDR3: TGTGCCAGCAGTCGCGGGGAGGCGCTTAAATATGATTCACCCCTCCACTTT.

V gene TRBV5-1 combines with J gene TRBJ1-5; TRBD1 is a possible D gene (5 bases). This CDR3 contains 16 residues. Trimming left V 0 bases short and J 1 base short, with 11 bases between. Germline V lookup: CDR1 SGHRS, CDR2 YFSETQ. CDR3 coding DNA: TGCGCCAGCAGCTTGGTCGGGGGTGCAAGCAATCAGCCCCAGCATTTT. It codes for CASSLVGGASNQPQHF.

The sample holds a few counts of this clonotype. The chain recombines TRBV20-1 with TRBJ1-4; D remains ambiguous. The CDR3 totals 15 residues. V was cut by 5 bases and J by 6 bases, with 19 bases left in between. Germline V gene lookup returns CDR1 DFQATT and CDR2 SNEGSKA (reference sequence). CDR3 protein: CSALPGQLLYEKLFF. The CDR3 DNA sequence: TGCAGTGCTCTCCCGGGCCAGCTCCTGTATGAAAAACTGTTTTTT.

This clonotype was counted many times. The CDR3 DNA sequence: TGTGCCAGCAGTTTAGGCGGTGAAGCTTTCTTT. Its translation is CASSLGGEAFF. V and J are TRBV27 and TRBJ1-1; D not certain. The germline gives CDR1 MNHEY, CDR2 SMNVEV (reference sequence). With 2 bases removed from V and 7 bases from J, the gap between germline ends came to 5 bases. The length of the CDR3 is 11 residues.

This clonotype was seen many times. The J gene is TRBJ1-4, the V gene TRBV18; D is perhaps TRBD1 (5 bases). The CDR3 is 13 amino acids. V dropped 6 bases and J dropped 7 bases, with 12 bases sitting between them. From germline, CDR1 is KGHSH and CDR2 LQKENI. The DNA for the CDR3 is TGTGCCAGCTCCCGGGACGGATCTGAAAAACTGTTTTTT. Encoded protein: CASSRDGSEKLFF.